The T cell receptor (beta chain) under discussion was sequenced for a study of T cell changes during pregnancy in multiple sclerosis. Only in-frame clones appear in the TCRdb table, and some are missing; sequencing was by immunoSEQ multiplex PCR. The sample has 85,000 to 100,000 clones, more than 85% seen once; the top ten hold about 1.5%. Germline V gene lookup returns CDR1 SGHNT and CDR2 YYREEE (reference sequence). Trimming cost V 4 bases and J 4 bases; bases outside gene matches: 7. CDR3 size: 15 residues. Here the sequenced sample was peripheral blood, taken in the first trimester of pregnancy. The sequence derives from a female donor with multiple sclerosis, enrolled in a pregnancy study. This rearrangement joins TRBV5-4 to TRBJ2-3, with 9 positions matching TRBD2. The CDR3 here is CASSHSGTSPDTQYF. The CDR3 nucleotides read TGTGCCAGCAGCCACTCCGGGACTAGCCCAGATACGCAGTATTTT. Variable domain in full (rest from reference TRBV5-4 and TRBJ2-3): ETGVTQSPTHLIKTRGQQVTLRCSSQSGHNTVSWYQQALGQGPQFIFQYYREEENGRGNFPPRFSGLQFPNYSSELNVNALELDDSALYLCASSHSGTSPDTQYFGPGTRLTVL.